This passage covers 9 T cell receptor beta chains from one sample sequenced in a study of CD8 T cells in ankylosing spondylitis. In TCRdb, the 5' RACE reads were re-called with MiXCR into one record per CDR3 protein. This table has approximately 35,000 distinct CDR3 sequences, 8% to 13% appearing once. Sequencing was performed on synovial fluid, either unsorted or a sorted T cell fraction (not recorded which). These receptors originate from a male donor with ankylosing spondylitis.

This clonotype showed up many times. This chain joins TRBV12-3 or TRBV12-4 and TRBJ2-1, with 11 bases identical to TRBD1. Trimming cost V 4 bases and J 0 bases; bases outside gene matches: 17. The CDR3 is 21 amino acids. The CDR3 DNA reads TGTGCCAGCAGTTCCCCCCGGGACAGGGGGTTCGGAGCTGGCTCCTACAATGAGCAGTTCTTC. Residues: CASSSPRDRGFGAGSYNEQFF.

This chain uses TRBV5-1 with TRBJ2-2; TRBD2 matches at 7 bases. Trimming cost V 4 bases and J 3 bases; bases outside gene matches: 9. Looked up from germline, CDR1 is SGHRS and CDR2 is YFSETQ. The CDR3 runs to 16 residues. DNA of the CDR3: TGCGCCAGCAGCGCGCCGGCTAGCGGTTACACCGGGGAGCTGTTTTTT. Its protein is CASSAPASGYTGELFF.

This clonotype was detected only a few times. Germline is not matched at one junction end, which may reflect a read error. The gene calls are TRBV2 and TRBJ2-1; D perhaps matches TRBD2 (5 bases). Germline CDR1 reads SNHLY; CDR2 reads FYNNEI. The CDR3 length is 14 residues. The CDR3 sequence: CASREGGTYNEQFF. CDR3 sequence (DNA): TGTGCCAGCAGAGAAGGAGGAACCTACAATGAGCAGTTCTTC. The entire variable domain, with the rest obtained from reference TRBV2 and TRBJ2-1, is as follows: EPEVTQTPSHQVTQMGQEVILRCVPISNHLYFYWYRQILGQKVEFLVSFYNNEISEKSEIFDDQFSVERPDGSNFTLKIRSTKLEDSAMYFCASREGGTYNEQFFGPGTRLTVL.

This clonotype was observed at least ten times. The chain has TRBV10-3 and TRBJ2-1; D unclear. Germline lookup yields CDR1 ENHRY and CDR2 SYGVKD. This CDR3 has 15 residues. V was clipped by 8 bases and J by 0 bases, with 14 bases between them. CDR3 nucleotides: TGTGCCATCGCCACGGTAGCAACCTCCTACAATGAGCAGTTCTTC. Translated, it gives CAIATVATSYNEQFF.

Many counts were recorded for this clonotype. CDR3 amino acids: CASSYESMGLSYNEQFF. CDR3 bases: TGTGCCAGCAGCTACGAAAGCATGGGACTCTCCTACAATGAGCAGTTCTTC. This chain connects TRBV11-2 to TRBJ2-1; tentative D call: TRBD2 (6 bases). The germline CDR1 and CDR2 sequences are SGHAT and FQNNGV. Trimming removed 4 bases from V and 0 bases from J, with 16 bases in between. This CDR3 contains 17 residues.

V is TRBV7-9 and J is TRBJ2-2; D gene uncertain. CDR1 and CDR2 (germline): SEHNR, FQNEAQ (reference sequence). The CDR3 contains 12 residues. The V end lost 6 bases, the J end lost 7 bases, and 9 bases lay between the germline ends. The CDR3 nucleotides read TGTGCCAGCAGGACCAATGGCGGGGAGCTGTTTTTT. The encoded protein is CASRTNGGELFF.

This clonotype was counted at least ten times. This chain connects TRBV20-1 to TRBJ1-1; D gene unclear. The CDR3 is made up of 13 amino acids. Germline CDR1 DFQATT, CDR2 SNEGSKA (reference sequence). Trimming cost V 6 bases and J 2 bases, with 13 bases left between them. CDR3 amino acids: CSAPYLVNTEAFF. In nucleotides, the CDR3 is TGCAGTGCCCCCTATTTAGTAAACACTGAAGCTTTCTTT.

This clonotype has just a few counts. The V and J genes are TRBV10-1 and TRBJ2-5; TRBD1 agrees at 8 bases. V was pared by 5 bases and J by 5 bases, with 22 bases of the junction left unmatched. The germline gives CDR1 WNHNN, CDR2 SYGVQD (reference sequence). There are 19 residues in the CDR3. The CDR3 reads CASSPGAGQVMGTTETQYF. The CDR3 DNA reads TGCGCCAGCAGTCCCGGGGCGGGACAGGTCATGGGGACGACGGAGACCCAGTACTTC.

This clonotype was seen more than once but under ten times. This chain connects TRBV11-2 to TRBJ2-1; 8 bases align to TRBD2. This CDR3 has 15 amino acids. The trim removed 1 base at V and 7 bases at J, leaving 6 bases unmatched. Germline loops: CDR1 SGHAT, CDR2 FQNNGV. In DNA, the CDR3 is TGTGCCAGCAGCTTAGCCGGGACTAGAGGGAATGAGCAGTTCTTC. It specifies CASSLAGTRGNEQFF.